This T cell receptor beta chain was captured by sequencing in a study of blood T cell repertoires in COVID-19. Study context: Whether acute or convalescent, the COVID-19 samples came from the United States, Italy and Spain. The analysed material was cDNA or gDNA that came from T cells, B-cell-depleted T cells, or PBMCs.

As processed by the authors: The authors estimated nucleated cell counts from reference gene primer amplification. This table comes from immunoSEQ multiplex PCR, and its TCRdb copy is limited to in-frame clones, with some not included. V, J and clone size were drawn from that table, and D and trimming were deduced from the DNA. Among roughly 38,000 clones, approximately 80% were seen once, and the ten largest hold roughly 2%. CDR1 and CDR2 (germline): MRHNA, SNTAGT. V shed 6 bases and J shed 4 bases, with 18 bases lying between them. The CDR3 contains 15 residues. The specimen sequenced was peripheral blood. The origin of this receptor is a man in his 60s with active COVID-19. The rearrangement links TRBV6-4 to TRBJ1-1; perhaps TRBD1 as D (5 bases). The CDR3 reads CASRPIGDGGTEAFF. The CDR3 DNA sequence: TGTGCCAGCAGACCGATTGGGGACGGGGGCACTGAAGCTTTCTTT.